What follows are 12 T cell receptor beta chains derived from one specimen sequenced in a study of T cells in Graves' hyperthyroidism and ophthalmopathy. Researchers amplified the TCR beta CDR3 regions from RNA transcripts. During a first-round RT-PCR of the TCR CDR3, the HTBI primer set was used. A single record per CDR3 protein comes from TCRdb applying MiXCR to the multiplex PCR reads. In the table there are approximately 530,000 distinct CDR3 sequences, about 20% of which are singletons. Sample: blood. All receptors come from a man aged 40-50 years with Graves' ophthalmopathy.

This clonotype was seen ten or more times. V gene TRBV18 combines with J gene TRBJ2-5; D may be TRBD1 (6 bases). V lost 2 bases, J lost 1 base, and 11 bases lay in between. CDR3 length: 15 residues. Germline loops: CDR1 KGHSH, CDR2 LQKENI. The CDR3 region is CASSPRDTFQETQYF. In DNA form, the CDR3 reads TGTGCCAGCTCACCAAGGGACACGTTCCAAGAGACCCAGTACTTC. The full variable domain, its missing parts supplied by reference TRBV18 and TRBJ2-5, is NAGVMQNPRHLVRRRGQEARLRCSPMKGHSHVYWYRQLPEEGLKFMVYLQKENIIDESGMPKERFSAEFPKEGPSILRIQQVVRGDSAAYFCASSPRDTFQETQYFGPGTRLLVL.

Worth noting for this clonotype: A much larger clonotype is one base distant, so this may be a read error. The chain employs TRBV4-3 and TRBJ2-7; weak D call: TRBD1 (5 bases). Judging by the DNA end, TRBJ2-1 fits better; the J call may be wrong. This CDR3 is built from 13 residues. The germline gives CDR1 LGHNA, CDR2 YSLEER. CDR3 loop: CASSHQRQPEQFF. DNA for the CDR3: TGCGCCAGCAGCCACCAAAGACAGCCCGAGCAGTTCTTC.

J is TRBJ1-4 and V is TRBV2, with 9 bases matching TRBD1. Unmatched junction bases numbered 8, after V lost 7 bases and J lost 8 bases. Per germline, CDR1 SNHLY and CDR2 FYNNEI. The CDR3 spans 14 residues. The CDR3 loop reads CASTEGQGNEKLFF. The CDR3 DNA reads TGTGCCAGCACCGAGGGACAGGGTAACGAAAAACTGTTTTTT.

This clonotype was detected many times. V gene TRBV3-1 combines with J gene TRBJ1-1; 7 bases are a match to TRBD1. Trimming at V came to 2 bases and at J to 5 bases, leaving 8 bases not matched to a gene. The CDR3 is made up of 15 amino acids. From germline, CDR1 is LGHDT and CDR2 YNNKEL (reference sequence). The CDR3 DNA is TGTGCCAGCAGCCAACGGAGGCCAGGGGGGACTGAAGCTTTCTTT. It translates to CASSQRRPGGTEAFF.

This rearrangement joins TRBV20-1 to TRBJ2-1; TRBD2 might be the D (6 bases). Judging by the DNA end, TRBJ2-7 fits better; the J call may be wrong. The length of the CDR3 is 13 residues. Per the germline V gene, CDR1 is DFQATT and CDR2 is SNEGSKA (reference sequence). The CDR3 coding sequence is TGCAGTGCTACAAGGACCGGCGGGAATGAGCAGTACTTC. This codes for CSATRTGGNEQYF.

The chain carries TRBV14 and TRBJ1-1; the D gene is possibly TRBD1 (5 bases). The germline gives CDR1 SGHDN, CDR2 FVKESK. CDR3 length equals 15 residues. V was cut by 0 bases and J by 1 base, with 9 bases left in between. This CDR3 is CASSQEGAGNTEAFF. The CDR3 nucleotides are TGTGCCAGCAGCCAAGAAGGGGCAGGGAACACTGAAGCTTTCTTT.

This clonotype has just a few counts. The CDR3 sequence: CASSFLGTVAYEQYF. The CDR3 nucleotides read TGTGCCAGCAGTTTCCTCGGGACAGTCGCCTACGAGCAGTACTTC. The chain couples TRBV27 to TRBJ2-7; 7 nucleotides line up with TRBD1. The CDR3 extends over 15 amino acids. The germline CDR1 and CDR2 sequences are MNHEY and SMNVEV (reference sequence). The J segment lost 2 bases and the V segment lost 3 bases, leaving 7 bases of the junction unmatched.

This sequence joins TRBV6-2 or TRBV6-3 and TRBJ2-4; tentatively, D is TRBD2 (6 bases). Trimming took 7 bases from V and 8 from J, leaving 15 bases between them. The CDR3 runs 13 residues. Germline V gene data show CDR1 as MNHEY and CDR2 as SVGEGT. The CDR3 DNA is TGTGCCAGCAACCCACCGGGGGAGGACATTCAGTACTTC. Translated, it gives CASNPPGEDIQYF.

In this sample, this clonotype turned up many times. The rearrangement links TRBV2 to TRBJ2-3, with 8 bases identical to TRBD2. V was clipped by 3 bases and J by 3 bases; unmatched bases: 5. From germline, CDR1 is SNHLY and CDR2 FYNNEI. CDR3 size: 15 residues. The CDR3 bases are TGTGCCAGCAGTGAGGATCGGGGGGGGACAGATACGCAGTATTTT. It encodes CASSEDRGGTDTQYF.

There are a few counts of this clonotype. This chain connects TRBV5-1 to TRBJ2-1; TRBD2 matches at 16 bases. The junction had 8 bases not matched to a gene; V was cut back by 0 bases and J by 14 bases. There are 16 residues in the CDR3. Germline V CDR1 and CDR2: SGHRS, YFSETQ. As DNA, the CDR3 is TGCGCCAGCAGCTTGGCGCCTGGGACTAGCGGGAGGGGGAAGTTCTTC. It specifies CASSLAPGTSGRGKFF.

In its sample, this clonotype was seen many times. The V call is TRBV6-2 or TRBV6-3, the J call TRBJ1-2, with a possible D match to TRBD1 (6 bases). The CDR3 covers 13 residues. Germline V gene lookup returns CDR1 MNHEY and CDR2 SVGEGT. V was trimmed by 9 bases and J by 8 bases, leaving 19 bases between them. CDR3 residues: CASRQDRERGYTF. The DNA of the CDR3 is TGTGCCAGTCGACAGGACCGGGAGAGAGGCTACACCTTC.

This clonotype was recorded at least ten times. The genes are TRBV2 and TRBJ2-1, with D hard to call. V lost 7 bases, J lost 9 bases, and 13 bases lay in between. The CDR3 has 12 amino acids. Looked up from germline, CDR1 is SNHLY and CDR2 is FYNNEI. The CDR3 protein is CASNAGRSEQFF. CDR3 DNA sequence: TGTGCCAGCAACGCCGGGCGGAGTGAGCAGTTCTTC.